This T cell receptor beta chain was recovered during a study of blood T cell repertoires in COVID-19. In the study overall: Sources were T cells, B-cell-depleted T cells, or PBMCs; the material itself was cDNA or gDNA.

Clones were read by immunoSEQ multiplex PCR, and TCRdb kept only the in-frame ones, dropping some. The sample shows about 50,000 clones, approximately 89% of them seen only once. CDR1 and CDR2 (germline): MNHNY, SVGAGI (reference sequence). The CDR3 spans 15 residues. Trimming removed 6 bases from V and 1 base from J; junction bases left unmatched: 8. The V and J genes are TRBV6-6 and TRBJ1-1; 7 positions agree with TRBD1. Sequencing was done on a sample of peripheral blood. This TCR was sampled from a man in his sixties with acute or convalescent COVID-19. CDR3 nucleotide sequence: TGTGCCAGCAGCGCCCCGGACAGGAGGAACACTGAAGCTTTCTTT. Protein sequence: CASSAPDRRNTEAFF.